This passage covers 28 T cell receptor beta chains from one sample sequenced in a study of OX40 agonist ivuxolimab in advanced cancers. Generated by immunoSEQ multiplex PCR, the TCRdb table keeps only in-frame clones and is missing some. The sample contains about 110,000 clones, just over 90% of which appear only once. The sample in question was CD4+ or CD8+ T cells sorted from blood, obtained in a trial of the OX40 agonist ivuxolimab. Receptors originate from an adult with an advanced solid tumor such as melanoma, head and neck, liver or kidney cancer.

V and J are TRBV18 and TRBJ1-2, with 9 bases matching TRBD1. The CDR3 totals 13 residues. The trim removed 6 bases at V and 7 bases at J, leaving 6 bases unmatched. Germline V gene lookup returns CDR1 KGHSH and CDR2 LQKENI. In DNA, the CDR3 is TGTGCCAGCTCGCTACAGGGGGCGCTTGGCTACACCTTC. The encoded protein is CASSLQGALGYTF.

The chain has TRBV19 and TRBJ2-2, with no clear D. V was clipped by 5 bases and J by 1 base, with 11 bases between them. This CDR3 region has 15 residues. In germline, CDR1 is LNHDA, CDR2 SQIVND (reference sequence). The CDR3 sequence: CASSFVGQNTGELFF. The CDR3 DNA reads TGTGCCAGTAGTTTTGTCGGTCAGAACACCGGGGAGCTGTTTTTT.

This clone was observed once. The gene calls are TRBV6-4 and TRBJ2-2; 8 bases match TRBD1. After removal of 6 bases from V and 1 base from J, the junction contained 1 base not matched to a gene. Germline V CDR1 and CDR2: MRHNA, SNTAGT. The length of the CDR3 is 14 residues. Here the CDR3 reads CASRGQGNTGELFF. CDR3 DNA sequence: TGTGCCAGCAGAGGACAGGGGAACACCGGGGAGCTGTTTTTT.

The gene calls are TRBV7-9 and TRBJ1-1; D is uncertain. V lost 2 bases and J 1 base, leaving 8 bases between the germline ends. Germline V gene lookup returns CDR1 SEHNR and CDR2 FQNEAQ (reference sequence). The CDR3 totals 14 residues. This CDR3 reads CASSLNWGNTEAFF. Here the CDR3 DNA reads TGTGCCAGCAGCTTAAATTGGGGGAACACTGAAGCTTTCTTT.

This rearrangement joins TRBV20-1 to TRBJ1-1, with D uncertain. The germline V gene has CDR1 DFQATT and CDR2 SNEGSKA (reference sequence). CDR3 length: 11 amino acids. Trimming shortened V by 6 bases and J by 5 bases, and 10 bases separated the two germline ends. The CDR3 DNA reads TGCAGTGCCCCAGCTGAGACTGAAGCTTTCTTT. Translated, it gives CSAPAETEAFF.

The gene calls are TRBV27 and TRBJ2-3; no definite D call. V lost 5 bases, J lost 3 bases, and 21 bases lay in between. The CDR3 extends over 17 amino acids. Per the germline V gene, CDR1 is MNHEY and CDR2 is SMNVEV (reference sequence). The CDR3 DNA follows: TGTGCCAGCAGTATCCGGGCGTTAAGGGAATGGACAGATACGCAGTATTTT. It yields the protein CASSIRALREWTDTQYF.

The V call is TRBV2, the J call TRBJ2-4; TRBD2 matches 8 bases. The V gene end was trimmed by 3 bases and the J gene end by 8 bases; junction bases not matched to a gene: 6. The germline V gene encodes CDR1 SNHLY and CDR2 FYNNEI. This CDR3 contains 14 residues. In DNA form, the CDR3 reads TGTGCCAGCAGTGAGGGTGGGCGGGAGGACATTCAGTACTTC. Protein product: CASSEGGREDIQYF.

About this clone itself: Other DNA sequences in this specimen translate into the identical CDR3. This rearrangement joins TRBV2 to TRBJ1-2; D is ambiguous. The germline gives CDR1 SNHLY, CDR2 FYNNEI. Trimming removed 2 bases from V and 4 bases from J, with 5 bases in between. There are 12 residues in the CDR3. The CDR3 loop reads CASSERSYGYTF. CDR3 in DNA: TGTGCCAGCAGTGAAAGGAGCTATGGCTACACCTTC.

The chain is built from TRBV2 and TRBJ1-2; a possible D gene is TRBD1 (5 bases). The CDR3 sequence is 16 residues long. V was clipped by 0 bases and J by 6 bases, with 17 bases between them. Looked up from germline, CDR1 is SNHLY and CDR2 is FYNNEI. CDR3 in DNA: TGTGCCAGCAGTGAAGCCCCATGGGGGGGGACGAATGGCTACACCTTC. It encodes CASSEAPWGGTNGYTF.

The chain uses TRBV7-2 and TRBJ1-4; D gene unclear. Trimming left V 3 bases short and J 7 bases short, with 9 bases between. The V gene's germline CDR1 is SGHTA and CDR2 FQGNSA. CDR3 length: 13 residues. The CDR3 sequence is CASSFYVSEKLFF. Here the CDR3 DNA reads TGTGCCAGCAGCTTTTATGTCAGTGAAAAACTGTTTTTT.

Here the CDR3 reads CASSAYQGARGANVLTF. CDR3 bases: TGTGCCAGCAGCGCCTACCAGGGGGCTCGAGGGGCCAACGTCCTGACTTTC. The chain joins TRBV9 to TRBJ2-6, with 8 bases aligning to TRBD1. The CDR3 contains 17 residues. Germline V lookup: CDR1 SGDLS, CDR2 YYNGEE. V trimming: 3 bases; J trimming: 4 bases; junction bases outside the gene matches: 9.

In this sample, this clone turned up a few times. The chain links TRBV4-1 to TRBJ1-6; no clear D. Trimming removed 6 bases at V and 8 bases at J, with 17 bases between. Per the germline V gene, CDR1 is MGHRA and CDR2 is YSYEKL. This CDR3 is 15 amino acids long. CDR3 region: CASRSSLDRHSPLHF. In DNA form, the CDR3 reads TGCGCCAGCAGATCGTCCTTGGACCGTCATTCACCCCTCCACTTT.

The J gene is TRBJ2-2, the V gene TRBV6-5; no reliable D call. CDR1 is MNHEY and CDR2 is SVGAGI in the germline V gene. Trimming took 3 bases from V and 5 from J, leaving 7 bases between them. The CDR3 runs to 13 residues. The CDR3 sequence: CASSYPSTGELFF. For the CDR3, the DNA is TGTGCCAGCAGTTATCCCTCAACCGGGGAGCTGTTTTTT.

V gene TRBV5-1 combines with J gene TRBJ1-1, with 11 bases lining up with TRBD1. CDR1 SGHRS and CDR2 YFSETQ come from the germline V gene. The CDR3 has 15 residues. V was clipped by 4 bases and J by 4 bases; unmatched bases: 6. The CDR3: CASSEGQGAGTEAFF. As DNA, the CDR3 is TGCGCCAGCAGCGAAGGACAGGGGGCCGGCACTGAAGCTTTCTTT.

The rearrangement uses TRBV5-6 and TRBJ1-1; 7 nucleotides match TRBD1. This CDR3 contains 12 residues. Germline CDR1 reads SGHDT; CDR2 reads YYEEEE. With 5 bases clipped from V and 7 bases from J, the junction kept 5 bases outside the gene matches. Written as DNA, the CDR3 is TGTGCCAGCAGGGCCCGGGACAGTGAAGCTTTCTTT. Amino acids: CASRARDSEAFF. The whole variable domain, remainder taken from reference TRBV5-6 and TRBJ1-1, is DAGVTQSPTHLIKTRGQQVTLRCSPKSGHDTVSWYQQALGQGPQFIFQYYEEEERQRGNFPDRFSGHQFPNYSSELNVNALLLGDSALYLCASRARDSEAFFGQGTRLTVV.

This rearrangement joins TRBV30 to TRBJ1-1; the match to TRBD1 covers 7 bases. Trimming took 5 bases from V and 0 from J; bases not matched to a gene: 3. This CDR3 has 13 residues. Germline lookup yields CDR1 GTSNPN and CDR2 SVGIG (reference sequence). CDR3 sequence reads: CAWEGGMNTEAFF. In DNA form, the CDR3 reads TGTGCCTGGGAAGGGGGCATGAACACTGAAGCTTTCTTT.

There are a few counts of this clone. The CDR3 spells CASSAGTAYSPLHF. The DNA for the CDR3 is TGTGCCAGCAGTGCCGGGACAGCTTATTCACCCCTCCACTTT. The gene calls are TRBV28 and TRBJ1-6; 7 bases match TRBD1. Germline V gene data show CDR1 as MDHEN and CDR2 as SYDVKM. The CDR3 length is 14 residues. With V trimmed by 5 bases and J by 8 bases, 6 bases remained unmatched.

This clone has just a few counts. V usage is TRBV6-5 and J usage is TRBJ1-3; maybe TRBD1 (5 bases). This CDR3 has 14 residues. The germline CDR1 and CDR2 sequences are MNHEY and SVGAGI. V lost 2 bases to trimming and J lost 3 bases, with 8 bases between them. In DNA, the CDR3 is TGTGCCAGCAGTTACGGGGGAAATGGAAACACCATATATTTT. Translation gives CASSYGGNGNTIYF.

The chain carries TRBV5-1 and TRBJ2-7; tentatively, D is TRBD2 (6 bases). Germline CDR1 SGHRS, CDR2 YFSETQ. The V gene lost 2 bases and the J gene lost 6 bases, with 27 bases spanning the gap. The CDR3 is 18 amino acids. The DNA for the CDR3 is TGCGCCAGCAGCTTTAGGGCCCCGGGGGTAGTAAGGAGTGGCGAGCAGTACTTC. Its protein is CASSFRAPGVVRSGEQYF.

V gene TRBV2 combines with J gene TRBJ1-5; a weak D match, TRBD1 (6 bases). CDR3 length: 13 amino acids. Trimming cost V 7 bases and J 7 bases, with 14 bases left between them. Germline loops: CDR1 SNHLY, CDR2 FYNNEI. CDR3 region: CASTGHWSQPQHF. CDR3 coding DNA: TGTGCCAGCACGGGACACTGGAGCCAGCCCCAGCATTTT.

The chain employs TRBV18 and TRBJ2-7; D may be TRBD1 (5 bases). Per the germline V gene, CDR1 is KGHSH and CDR2 is LQKENI. The V gene lost 5 bases and the J gene lost 6 bases, with 8 bases spanning the gap. This CDR3 spans 11 amino acids. Here the CDR3 DNA reads TGTGCCAGCTCAATCAGGGTCGAGCAGTACTTC. Translating gives CASSIRVEQYF.

The V gene is TRBV18, the J gene TRBJ1-6; no reliable D call. Germline CDR1 is KGHSH and CDR2 is LQKENI. The V end lost 3 bases, the J end lost 7 bases, and 13 bases lay between the germline ends. The CDR3 is made up of 15 amino acids. CDR3 amino acids: CASSPRSSDNSPLHF. The CDR3 coding sequence is TGTGCCAGCTCACCCCGGAGCAGCGACAATTCACCCCTCCACTTT.

With respect to this clone: Other DNA sequences from this sample encode an identical CDR3 as well. The J gene is TRBJ2-7, the V gene TRBV27; 7 bases map to TRBD2. Germline CDR1 MNHEY, CDR2 SMNVEV (reference sequence). The CDR3 contains 15 residues. V trimming: 7 bases; J trimming: 0 bases; junction bases outside the gene matches: 9. The CDR3 spells CASTPSGGGSYEQYF. CDR3 bases: TGTGCCAGCACCCCCAGCGGCGGGGGCTCCTACGAGCAGTACTTC.

The sample holds a few counts of this clone. The chain couples TRBV10-1 to TRBJ2-3, with 8 bases lining up with TRBD2. This CDR3 is 16 amino acids long. The germline V gene has CDR1 WNHNN and CDR2 SYGVQD (reference sequence). The V and J ends lost 2 bases and 3 bases, in that order; junction bases with no gene match: 7. The CDR3 sequence is CASSELTGGPTDTQYF. In DNA, the CDR3 is TGCGCCAGCAGTGAGCTAACGGGGGGGCCTACAGATACGCAGTATTTT.

This clone was found once. The V call is TRBV6-5, the J call TRBJ2-3; perhaps TRBD1 as D (5 bases). Between the trimmed V and J ends, which lost 0 bases and 7 bases, there was a span of 17 bases. The CDR3 extends over 16 amino acids. The germline gives CDR1 MNHEY, CDR2 SVGAGI. Written as DNA, the CDR3 is TGTGCCAGCAGTTACTCGTATGGCAGGGCCCTAAATACGCAGTATTTT. Translated: CASSYSYGRALNTQYF.

The chain links TRBV9 to TRBJ2-3; D is undetermined. Germline CDR1 and CDR2: SGDLS and YYNGEE. The CDR3 loop spans 15 amino acids. V dropped 4 bases and J dropped 2 bases, with 14 bases sitting between them. As DNA, the CDR3 is TGTGCCAGCAGCCGCTCCCCGGACGTCACAGATACGCAGTATTTT. This codes for CASSRSPDVTDTQYF.

The chain joins TRBV28 to TRBJ2-1; TRBD1 agrees at 9 bases. Germline V gene sequence: CDR1 MDHEN, CDR2 SYDVKM. This CDR3 contains 15 residues. The V segment lost 0 bases and the J segment 5 bases; nucleotides outside the gene matches: 2. The CDR3 reads CASSLWTGGDNEQFF. DNA of the CDR3: TGTGCCAGCAGTTTATGGACAGGGGGAGACAATGAGCAGTTCTTC.

This clone is a singleton in its sample. This chain links TRBV30 with TRBJ1-3; D gene unclear. CDR1 and CDR2 (germline): GTSNPN, SVGIG (reference sequence). This CDR3 contains 14 residues. Trimming removed 2 bases at V and 2 bases at J, with 10 bases between. CDR3 region: CAWSPQSAGNTIYF. DNA for the CDR3: TGTGCCTGGAGTCCGCAGAGTGCTGGAAACACCATATATTTT.